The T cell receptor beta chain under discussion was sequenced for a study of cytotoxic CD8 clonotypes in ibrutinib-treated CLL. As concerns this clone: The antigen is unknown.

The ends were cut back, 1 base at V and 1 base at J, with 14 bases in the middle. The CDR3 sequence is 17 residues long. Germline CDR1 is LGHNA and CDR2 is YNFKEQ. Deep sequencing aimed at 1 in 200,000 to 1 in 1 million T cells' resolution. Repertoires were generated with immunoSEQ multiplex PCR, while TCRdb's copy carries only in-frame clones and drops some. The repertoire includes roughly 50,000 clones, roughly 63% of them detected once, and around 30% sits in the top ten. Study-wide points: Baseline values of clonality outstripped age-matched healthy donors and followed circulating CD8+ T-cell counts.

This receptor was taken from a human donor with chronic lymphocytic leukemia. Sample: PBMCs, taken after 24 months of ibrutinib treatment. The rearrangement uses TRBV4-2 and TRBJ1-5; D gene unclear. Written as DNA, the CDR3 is TGTGCCAGCAGCCAAGTTCCGCAAGGTGGGAGCAATCAGCCCCAGCATTTT. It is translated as CASSQVPQGGSNQPQHF.